This passage covers 17 T cell receptor beta chains from one sample sequenced in a study of identifying expanded T cells in peripheral blood. Sequenced by immunoSEQ multiplex PCR; TCRdb stores in-frame clones only, minus some. Of about 89,000 clones in the sample, approximately 88% were seen once. Sequencing was done on a sample of blood. The receptor set was obtained from a person aged 18 to 69 in good health.

V is TRBV4-2 and J is TRBJ2-5; 7 bases map to TRBD1. The V gene end was trimmed by 4 bases and the J gene end by 2 bases; junction bases not matched to a gene: 4. Germline V gene data show CDR1 as LGHNA and CDR2 as YNFKEQ. This CDR3 comprises 14 residues. The chain's CDR3 is CASSLGTAQETQYF. In DNA, the CDR3 is TGTGCCAGCAGCCTGGGGACAGCACAAGAGACCCAGTACTTC.

A single count supports this clone. V and J are TRBV14 and TRBJ1-1; D not resolved. The CDR3 consists of 13 residues. CDR1 SGHDN and CDR2 FVKESK come from the germline V gene. V lost 1 base and J 9 bases, leaving 12 bases between the germline ends. This CDR3 is CASSQVLYQKAFF. The DNA of the CDR3 is TGTGCCAGCAGCCAAGTCCTCTACCAAAAAGCTTTCTTT.

The chain employs TRBV5-6 and TRBJ2-4, with D unresolved. The germline gives CDR1 SGHDT, CDR2 YYEEEE. The ends were cut back, 1 base at V and 8 bases at J, with 4 bases in the middle. The CDR3 extends over 11 amino acids. CDR3: CASSLRDIQYF. CDR3 coding DNA: TGTGCCAGCAGCTTGAGGGACATTCAGTACTTC.

In its sample, this clone was seen a few times. Here the CDR3 reads CASSGRDYNEQFF. The CDR3, as DNA: TGTGCCAGCAGCGGGAGGGATTACAATGAGCAGTTCTTC. This sequence joins TRBV6-6 and TRBJ2-1, with 8 nucleotides matching TRBD2. Germline CDR1 is MNHNY and CDR2 is SVGAGI (reference sequence). Trimming cost V 6 bases and J 4 bases; bases outside gene matches: 2. The CDR3 contains 13 residues.

J is TRBJ1-2 and V is TRBV19; D unresolved. Germline lookup yields CDR1 LNHDA and CDR2 SQIVND (reference sequence). The CDR3 has 13 residues. Trimming pared 3 bases from V and 7 bases from J, leaving 12 bases between. The CDR3 spells CASSMGLQLGYTF. The CDR3 DNA reads as TGTGCCAGTAGTATGGGTTTACAACTTGGCTACACCTTC.

This chain links TRBV5-6 with TRBJ1-2, with 7 bases that match TRBD1. CDR1 is SGHDT and CDR2 is YYEEEE in the germline V gene. This CDR3 is built from 14 residues. J was trimmed by 3 bases and V by 4 bases; bases with no gene match: 6. The CDR3: CASSTGQADYGYTF. The CDR3 coding sequence is TGTGCCAGCAGCACCGGACAGGCAGACTATGGCTACACCTTC.

This clone came up a few times. The chain joins TRBV5-8 to TRBJ1-1; D remains unclear. Germline CDR1 SGHTS, CDR2 YDEGEE. The V end was cut by 4 bases, the J end by 3 bases, with 10 bases between. This CDR3 is 13 amino acids long. As DNA, the CDR3 is TGTGCCAGCAGCGTCAGCTCATACACTGAAGCTTTCTTT. It codes for CASSVSSYTEAFF.

The chain joins TRBV6-4 to TRBJ1-5; D is perhaps TRBD1 (6 bases). CDR1 and CDR2 (germline): MRHNA, SNTAGT. This CDR3 is 14 amino acids long. V was cut by 2 bases and J by 1 base, with 6 bases left in between. Here the CDR3 reads CASSDGTSNQPQHF. Written as DNA, the CDR3 is TGTGCCAGCAGTGACGGGACAAGCAATCAGCCCCAGCATTTT.

The chain carries TRBV27 and TRBJ2-5, with 10 nucleotides matching TRBD2. This CDR3 comprises 17 residues. Trimming cost V 5 bases and J 1 base; bases outside gene matches: 10. CDR1 and CDR2 from the germline V gene are MNHEY and SMNVEV (reference sequence). CDR3: CASSTGTSEVFQETQYF. In DNA form, the CDR3 reads TGTGCCAGCAGTACCGGGACTAGCGAGGTTTTCCAAGAGACCCAGTACTTC.

The CDR3, as DNA: TGTGCCAGCTCACTAGGGACAGGGAACTCCTATAATTCACCCCTCCACTTT. This encodes CASSLGTGNSYNSPLHF. The chain links TRBV18 to TRBJ1-6, with 9 nucleotides matching TRBD1. The J segment lost 0 bases and the V segment lost 4 bases, leaving 4 bases of the junction unmatched. Per the germline V gene, CDR1 is KGHSH and CDR2 is LQKENI. This CDR3 spans 17 amino acids.

V and J are TRBV28 and TRBJ1-5; possibly TRBD1 for D (5 bases). The CDR3 runs 14 residues. Trimming removed 6 bases at V and 0 bases at J, with 9 bases between. Per the germline V gene, CDR1 is MDHEN and CDR2 is SYDVKM. Here the CDR3 DNA reads TGTGCCAGCAGCGACAGACGTAGCAATCAGCCCCAGCATTTT. Translating gives CASSDRRSNQPQHF.

This sequence joins TRBV7-9 and TRBJ1-1, with D unresolved. CDR3 length: 17 amino acids. Trimming removed 1 base at V and 0 bases at J, with 15 bases between. CDR1 SEHNR and CDR2 FQNEAQ come from the germline V gene (reference sequence). CDR3 sequence (DNA): TGTGCCAGCAGCTTAGTCGAGTACAGAACCTTGAACACTGAAGCTTTCTTT. Protein product: CASSLVEYRTLNTEAFF.

This chain joins TRBV2 and TRBJ1-2, with D unresolved. CDR3 length: 14 amino acids. V gave up 0 bases and J gave up 4 bases, with 9 bases separating them. CDR1 and CDR2 (germline): SNHLY, FYNNEI. This CDR3 reads CASSEADQTYGYTF. CDR3 sequence (DNA): TGTGCCAGCAGTGAAGCGGACCAGACCTATGGCTACACCTTC.

The genes are TRBV4-1 and TRBJ2-5; D not certain. Trimming removed 1 base at V and 4 bases at J, with 7 bases between. Germline values: CDR1 MGHRA, CDR2 YSYEKL. The CDR3 is made up of 13 amino acids. CDR3 region: CASSQVLSETQYF. The CDR3 DNA reads as TGCGCCAGCAGCCAAGTTCTGTCAGAGACCCAGTACTTC.

V gene TRBV7-3 combines with J gene TRBJ1-6; no reliable D call. Germline CDR1 SGHTA, CDR2 FQGTGA. The CDR3 length is 15 residues. V lost 2 bases and J 7 bases, leaving 12 bases between the germline ends. The CDR3 loop reads CASSLRGLGNSPLHF. The CDR3, as DNA: TGTGCCAGCAGCTTACGAGGGCTCGGGAATTCACCCCTCCACTTT.

The CDR3 loop reads CASSSEAAGYEKLFF. DNA for the CDR3: TGCGCCAGCAGCTCCGAGGCGGCAGGGTATGAAAAACTGTTTTTT. The chain uses TRBV5-1 and TRBJ1-4; D might be TRBD1 (5 bases). Trimming pared 3 bases from V and 6 bases from J, leaving 15 bases between. The CDR3 has 15 amino acids. From germline, CDR1 is SGHRS and CDR2 YFSETQ.

The genes are TRBV6-5 and TRBJ1-4, with no clear D. Germline V gene data show CDR1 as MNHEY and CDR2 as SVGAGI. Deletions cut 2 bases from V and 7 bases from J, with 14 bases between. The CDR3 totals 15 residues. The CDR3 region has the DNA TGTGCCAGCAGTTACGGCGGGTTGATTGGTGAAAAACTGTTTTTT. Protein sequence: CASSYGGLIGEKLFF.